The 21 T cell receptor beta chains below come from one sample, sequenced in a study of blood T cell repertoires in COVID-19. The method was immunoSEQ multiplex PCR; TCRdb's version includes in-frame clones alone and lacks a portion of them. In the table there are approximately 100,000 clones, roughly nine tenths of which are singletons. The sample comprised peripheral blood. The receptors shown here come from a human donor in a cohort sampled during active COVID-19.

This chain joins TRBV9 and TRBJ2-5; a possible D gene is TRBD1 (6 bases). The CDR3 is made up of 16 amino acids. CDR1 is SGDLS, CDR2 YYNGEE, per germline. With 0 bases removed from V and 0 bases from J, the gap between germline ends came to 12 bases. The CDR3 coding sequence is TGTGCCAGCAGCGTAGCGGCCCAGGGGTACCAAGAGACCCAGTACTTC. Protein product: CASSVAAQGYQETQYF.

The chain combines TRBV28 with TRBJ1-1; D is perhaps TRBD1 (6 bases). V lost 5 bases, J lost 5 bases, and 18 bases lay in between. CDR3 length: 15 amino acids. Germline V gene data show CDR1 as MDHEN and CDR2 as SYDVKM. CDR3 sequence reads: CASSPGPTGWTEAFF. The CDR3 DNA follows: TGTGCCAGCAGTCCGGGTCCCACAGGGTGGACTGAAGCTTTCTTT.

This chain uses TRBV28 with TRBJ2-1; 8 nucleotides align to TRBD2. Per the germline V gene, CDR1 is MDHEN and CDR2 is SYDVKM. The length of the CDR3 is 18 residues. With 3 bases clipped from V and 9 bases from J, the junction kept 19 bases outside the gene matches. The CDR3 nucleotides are TGTGCCAGCAGTTTTGTGCGGGGCAGCGGGAGAGCGGCAGGTGAGCAGTTCTTC. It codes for CASSFVRGSGRAAGEQFF.

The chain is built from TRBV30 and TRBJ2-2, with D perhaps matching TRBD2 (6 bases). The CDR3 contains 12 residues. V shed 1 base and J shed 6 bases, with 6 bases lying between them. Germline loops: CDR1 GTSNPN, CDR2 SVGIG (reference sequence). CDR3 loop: CAWSASAGELFF. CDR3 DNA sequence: TGTGCCTGGAGTGCTAGCGCCGGGGAGCTGTTTTTT.

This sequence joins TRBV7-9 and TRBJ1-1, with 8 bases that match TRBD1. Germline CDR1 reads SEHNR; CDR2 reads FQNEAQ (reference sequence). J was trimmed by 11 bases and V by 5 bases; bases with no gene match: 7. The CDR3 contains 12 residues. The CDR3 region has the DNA TGTGCCAGCAGCCTAGACAGGGGACGGGCTTTCTTT. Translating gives CASSLDRGRAFF.

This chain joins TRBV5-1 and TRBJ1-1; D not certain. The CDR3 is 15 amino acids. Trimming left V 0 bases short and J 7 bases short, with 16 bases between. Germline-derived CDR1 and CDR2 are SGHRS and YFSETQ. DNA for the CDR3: TGCGCCAGCAGCTTGGAGGGAGAAAAGAACGGTGAAGCTTTCTTT. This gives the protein CASSLEGEKNGEAFF.

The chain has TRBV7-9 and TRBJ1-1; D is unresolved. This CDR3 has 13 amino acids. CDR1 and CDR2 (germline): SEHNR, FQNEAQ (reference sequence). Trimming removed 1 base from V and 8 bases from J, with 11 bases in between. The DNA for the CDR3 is TGTGCCAGCAGCTTAGGGGCAGGACTCGAAGCTTTCTTT. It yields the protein CASSLGAGLEAFF. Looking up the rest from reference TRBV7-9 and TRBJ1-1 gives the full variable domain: DTGVSQNPRHKITKRGQNVTFRCDPISEHNRLYWYRQTLGQGPEFLTYFQNEAQLEKSRLLSDRFSAERPKGSFSTLEIQRTEQGDSAMYLCASSLGAGLEAFFGQGTRLTVV.

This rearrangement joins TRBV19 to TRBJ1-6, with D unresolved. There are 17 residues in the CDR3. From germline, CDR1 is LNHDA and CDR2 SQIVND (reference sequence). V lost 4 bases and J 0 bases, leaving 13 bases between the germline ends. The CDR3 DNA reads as TGTGCCAGTAGTAAGGGCCTCGCGGGCTCCTATAATTCACCCCTCCACTTT. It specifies CASSKGLAGSYNSPLHF.

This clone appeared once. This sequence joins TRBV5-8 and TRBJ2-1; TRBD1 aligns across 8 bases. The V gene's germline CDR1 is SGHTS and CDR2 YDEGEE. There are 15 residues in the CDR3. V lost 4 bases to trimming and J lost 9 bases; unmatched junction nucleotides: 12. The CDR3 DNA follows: TGTGCCAGCAGCATAGGACAGGGACTGCGACTTGAGCAGTTCTTC. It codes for CASSIGQGLRLEQFF.

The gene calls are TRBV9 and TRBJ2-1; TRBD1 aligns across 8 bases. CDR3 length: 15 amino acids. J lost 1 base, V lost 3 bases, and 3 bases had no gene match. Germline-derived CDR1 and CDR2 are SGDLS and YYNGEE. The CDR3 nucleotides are TGTGCCAGCAGCGAGGGGGACAGGTCCTACAATGAGCAGTTCTTC. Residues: CASSEGDRSYNEQFF.

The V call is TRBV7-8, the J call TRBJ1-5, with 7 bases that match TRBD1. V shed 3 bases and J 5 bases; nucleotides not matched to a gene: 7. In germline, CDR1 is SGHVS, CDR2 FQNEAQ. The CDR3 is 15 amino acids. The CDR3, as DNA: TGTGCCAGCAGCTTGACAGGGAAGGGCGATCAGCCCCAGCATTTT. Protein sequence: CASSLTGKGDQPQHF.

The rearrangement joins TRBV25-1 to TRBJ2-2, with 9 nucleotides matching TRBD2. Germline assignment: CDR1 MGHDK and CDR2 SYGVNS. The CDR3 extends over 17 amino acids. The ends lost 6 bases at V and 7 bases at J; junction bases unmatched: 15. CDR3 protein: CASSPPVGASGNGELFF. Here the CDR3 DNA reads TGTGCCAGCAGCCCCCCCGTGGGGGCTAGCGGGAACGGGGAGCTGTTTTTT. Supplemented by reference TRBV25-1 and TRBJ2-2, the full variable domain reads EADIYQTPRYLVIGTGKKITLECSQTMGHDKMYWYQQDPGMELHLIHYSYGVNSTEKGDLSSESTVSRIRTEHFPLTLESARPSHTSQYLCASSPPVGASGNGELFFGEGSRLTVL.

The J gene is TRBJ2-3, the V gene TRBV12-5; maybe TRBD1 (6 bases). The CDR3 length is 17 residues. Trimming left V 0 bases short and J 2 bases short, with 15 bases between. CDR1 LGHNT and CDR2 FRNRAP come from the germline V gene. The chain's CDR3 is CASGLVRGQLLTDTQYF. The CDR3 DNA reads TGTGCTAGTGGTTTGGTAAGGGGACAACTTCTCACAGATACGCAGTATTTT.

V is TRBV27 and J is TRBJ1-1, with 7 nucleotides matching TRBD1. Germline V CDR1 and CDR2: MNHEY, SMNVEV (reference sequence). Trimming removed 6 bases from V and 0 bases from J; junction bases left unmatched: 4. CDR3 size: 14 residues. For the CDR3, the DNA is TGTGCCAGCAGGGGGGACAGCTTGAACACTGAAGCTTTCTTT. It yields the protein CASRGDSLNTEAFF.

The CDR3 sequence is CASSITARREQYF. In nucleotides, the CDR3 is TGTGCCAGCAGCATAACCGCTCGGAGGGAGCAGTACTTC. The rearrangement links TRBV5-4 to TRBJ2-7, with D possibly TRBD2 on 5 matching bases. V shed 4 bases and J shed 7 bases, with 15 bases lying between them. Per the germline V gene, CDR1 is SGHNT and CDR2 is YYREEE (reference sequence). This CDR3 is 13 amino acids long.

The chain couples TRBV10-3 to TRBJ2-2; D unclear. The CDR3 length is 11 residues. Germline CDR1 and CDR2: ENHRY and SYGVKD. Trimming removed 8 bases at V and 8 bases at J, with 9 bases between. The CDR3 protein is CAIQTPGELFF. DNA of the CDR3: TGTGCCATCCAAACACCGGGGGAGCTGTTTTTT.

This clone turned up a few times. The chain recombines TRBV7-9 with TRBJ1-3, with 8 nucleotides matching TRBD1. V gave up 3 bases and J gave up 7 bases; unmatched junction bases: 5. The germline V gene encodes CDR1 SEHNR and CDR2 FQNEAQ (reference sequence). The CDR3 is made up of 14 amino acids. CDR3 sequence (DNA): TGTGCCAGCAGCTTCCAGGGGGCGTCGAACACCATATATTTT. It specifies CASSFQGASNTIYF.

The CDR3 region is CASSLATWIRREVQETQYF. CDR3 sequence (DNA): TGTGCCAGCAGCTTAGCGACATGGATTCGTCGGGAAGTCCAAGAGACCCAGTACTTC. The chain uses TRBV7-9 and TRBJ2-5; D is possibly TRBD2 (5 bases). There are 19 residues in the CDR3. V lost 0 bases and J lost 1, with 21 bases in between. The germline V gene has CDR1 SEHNR and CDR2 FQNEAQ (reference sequence).

Here the CDR3 DNA reads TGTGCCAGCAGTGAATATATCCCCAGCGGGCGATATAATTCACCCCTCCACTTT. It specifies CASSEYIPSGRYNSPLHF. The chain uses TRBV25-1 and TRBJ1-6; D gene uncertain. Germline V gives CDR1 MGHDK, CDR2 SYGVNS. The CDR3 length is 18 residues. Trimming took 0 bases from V and 4 from J, leaving 16 bases between them.

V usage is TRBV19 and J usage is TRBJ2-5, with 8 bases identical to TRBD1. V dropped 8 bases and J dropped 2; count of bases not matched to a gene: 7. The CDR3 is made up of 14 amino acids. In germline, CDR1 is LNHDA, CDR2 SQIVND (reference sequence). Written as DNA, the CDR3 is TGTGCCAGTGGGCGGACAGGGCTTCAAGAGACCCAGTACTTC. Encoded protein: CASGRTGLQETQYF.

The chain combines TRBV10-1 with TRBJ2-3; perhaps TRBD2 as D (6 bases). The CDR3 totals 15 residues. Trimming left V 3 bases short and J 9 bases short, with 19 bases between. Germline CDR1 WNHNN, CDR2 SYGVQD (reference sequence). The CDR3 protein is CASSDRDLTGRTQYF. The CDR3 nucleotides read TGCGCCAGCAGTGACCGGGACTTAACAGGTCGGACGCAGTATTTT.